The present T cell receptor beta chain was sequenced within a study of shared clonotypes between healthy human individuals. Germline values: CDR1 MDHEN, CDR2 SYDVKM. The length of the CDR3 is 15 residues. V lost 3 bases, J lost 3 bases, and 6 bases stayed unmatched. The study, taken as a whole, reports: Shared clonotypes: roughly 4.7% naive CD4, around 3.4% naive CD8, less than 2.5% memory CD4, under 0.5% memory CD8. Incomplete sequencing of sorted subsets was indicated by rarefaction despite large depth.

A word on this clone: The antigen is not known.

Methods used by the authors: For the immunoSEQ data, sequences were junction-only without quality scores, so filtering differed. Sequencing was performed with immunoSEQ multiplex PCR; in TCRdb, only in-frame clones are kept and a portion is missing. V and J calls and clone size are given by that table; D and trimming were obtained from the DNA. The sample gives 850,000 to 1,100,000 clones, around 77% of which show up once; 0.89% is in the top ten. The chain joins TRBV28 to TRBJ2-5; TRBD2 aligns across 8 bases. Sequenced material: memory CD4+ T cells from PBMCs. The subset denotes: CD45RA-negative fraction. The sequence was obtained from a man aged 18 to 30 in good health. Some clones in this sample may be carry-over from other donors' samples. The DNA of the CDR3 is TGTGCCAGCAGTTTTGCGGGGGGCGGAAAAGAGACCCAGTACTTC. It codes for CASSFAGGGKETQYF.